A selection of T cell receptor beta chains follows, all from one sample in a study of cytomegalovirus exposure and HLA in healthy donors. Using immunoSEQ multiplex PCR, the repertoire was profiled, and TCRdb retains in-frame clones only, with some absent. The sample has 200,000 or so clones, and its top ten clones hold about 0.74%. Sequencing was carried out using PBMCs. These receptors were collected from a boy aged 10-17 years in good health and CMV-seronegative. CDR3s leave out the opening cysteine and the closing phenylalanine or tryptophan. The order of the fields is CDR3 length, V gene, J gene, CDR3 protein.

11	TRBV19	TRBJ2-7	ASSIQATYEQY
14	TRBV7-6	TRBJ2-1	ASSPRGNTVYNEQF
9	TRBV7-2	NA	ASSSIYEQY
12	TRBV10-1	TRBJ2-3	ASSEREWRDTQY
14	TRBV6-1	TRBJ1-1	ASSEFSGQRNTEAF
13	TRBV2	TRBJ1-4	ASSYIGGRNEKLF
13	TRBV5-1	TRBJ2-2	ASSPGGGNTGELF
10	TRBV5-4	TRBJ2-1	ASSALAGGIF
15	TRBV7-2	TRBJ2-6	ASRLRGLGSRANVLT
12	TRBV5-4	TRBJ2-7	ASSLGQLSYEQY